The present T cell receptor beta chain was sequenced within a study of blood T cell repertoires in COVID-19. About the research overall: The United States, Italy and Spain were the sources of the acute and convalescent COVID-19 samples. PBMCs, B-cell-depleted T cells, or T cells were the source of the cDNA or gDNA that made up the material.

Trimming shortened V by 6 bases and J by 3 bases, and 14 bases separated the two germline ends. This CDR3 is 14 amino acids long. Looked up from germline, CDR1 is MNHEY and CDR2 is SVGAGI. Authors' analysis steps: Estimates of nucleated cell counts were drawn from the amplification of reference gene primers. Clones were read by immunoSEQ multiplex PCR, and TCRdb kept only the in-frame ones, dropping some. V and J calls and clone size follow that table, whereas D and trimming were derived from the DNA. The repertoire includes around 100,000 clones, approximately 89% of them detected once, and 2.1% sits in the top ten.

This clonotype was sampled from a man aged 50-60 years with active COVID-19. Specimen: peripheral blood. The chain links TRBV6-5 to TRBJ1-2; D is possibly TRBD1 (6 bases). The CDR3 is CASRENRDDYGYTF. CDR3 sequence (DNA): TGTGCCAGCAGAGAGAACAGGGATGACTATGGCTACACCTTC.